These 9 T cell receptor beta chains share one sample of origin, sequenced in a study of blood T cell repertoires in COVID-19. Only in-frame clones appear in the TCRdb table, and some are missing; sequencing was by immunoSEQ multiplex PCR. The data contain about 110,000 clones, about three quarters of them seen just once; the ten biggest clones take up approximately 6.2%. The sample comprised peripheral blood. Source of these receptors: a man older than 75 with acute or convalescent COVID-19.

This clone has more than one count but fewer than ten. As DNA, the CDR3 is TGTGCCTGGAGTGTACGGGGGGACAGGGGAGGTCAGCCCCAGCATTTT. Residues: CAWSVRGDRGGQPQHF. The genes are TRBV30 and TRBJ1-5; 10 nucleotides line up with TRBD1. CDR1 is GTSNPN and CDR2 is SVGIG in the germline V gene (reference sequence). Trimming took 0 bases from V and 6 from J; bases not matched to a gene: 8. This CDR3 has 16 residues.

The rearrangement joins TRBV2 to TRBJ2-5; TRBD2 aligns across 7 bases. CDR3 size: 14 residues. The V gene's germline CDR1 is SNHLY and CDR2 FYNNEI. Trimming cost V 7 bases and J 4 bases; bases outside gene matches: 9. The CDR3 protein is CASNSAGGRETQYF. The CDR3 bases are TGTGCCAGCAACTCAGCCGGGGGGAGAGAGACCCAGTACTTC. Drawing the rest from reference TRBV2 and TRBJ2-5, the complete variable domain is EPEVTQTPSHQVTQMGQEVILRCVPISNHLYFYWYRQILGQKVEFLVSFYNNEISEKSEIFDDQFSVERPDGSNFTLKIRSTKLEDSAMYFCASNSAGGRETQYFGPGTRLLVL.

The chain's CDR3 is CASRNAAGGLDTQYF. The CDR3 DNA reads as TGTGCCAGCCGGAATGCGGCGGGAGGATTAGATACGCAGTATTTT. The chain is built from TRBV6-5 and TRBJ2-3, with 8 nucleotides matching TRBD2. CDR3 length: 15 amino acids. The V and J ends lost 8 bases and 5 bases, in that order; junction bases with no gene match: 12. Germline V CDR1 and CDR2: MNHEY, SVGAGI.

The chain couples TRBV20-1 to TRBJ1-2; TRBD1 is a possible D gene (6 bases). The ends were cut back, 3 bases at V and 3 bases at J, with 14 bases in the middle. Germline V lookup: CDR1 DFQATT, CDR2 SNEGSKA (reference sequence). The CDR3 has 14 residues. The CDR3 reads CSASPGDGDYGYTF. The CDR3 region has the DNA TGCAGTGCTAGTCCAGGGGATGGGGACTATGGCTACACCTTC.

This rearrangement joins TRBV4-3 to TRBJ1-1; D not certain. This CDR3 comprises 14 residues. Trimming stripped 3 bases from V and 0 bases from J, with 8 bases between. The germline V gene encodes CDR1 LGHNA and CDR2 YSLEER. The CDR3 spells CASSQGRVNTEAFF. Written as DNA, the CDR3 is TGCGCCAGCAGCCAGGGGAGGGTGAACACTGAAGCTTTCTTT.

The sample holds a few counts of this clone. The chain is built from TRBV10-3 and TRBJ2-5, with D maybe TRBD2 (6 bases). The CDR3 consists of 14 residues. V was clipped by 6 bases and J by 4 bases, with 15 bases between them. From germline, CDR1 is ENHRY and CDR2 SYGVKD. CDR3 bases: TGTGCCATCAGCGGAGGGCCAGCGGGAGAGACCCAGTACTTC. It translates to CAISGGPAGETQYF.

This clone has only one observation. This rearrangement joins TRBV7-6 to TRBJ2-5, with 7 bases fitting TRBD2. CDR3 length: 15 residues. With V trimmed by 5 bases and J by 2 bases, 8 bases remained unmatched. Germline values: CDR1 SGHVS, CDR2 FNYEAQ. The CDR3 DNA follows: TGTGCCAGCAGCGCCCGAACTAGCGATCAAGAGACCCAGTACTTC. It is translated as CASSARTSDQETQYF.

The chain joins TRBV13 to TRBJ1-4; possible D gene TRBD1, 6 bases. Trimming took 4 bases from V and 3 from J, leaving 15 bases between them. The CDR3 sequence is 16 residues long. In germline, CDR1 is PRHDT, CDR2 FYEKMQ (reference sequence). This chain's CDR3 is CASSSGQPRPNEKLFF. In DNA, the CDR3 is TGTGCCAGCAGCTCCGGACAGCCTCGCCCTAATGAAAAACTGTTTTTT.

The chain combines TRBV5-6 with TRBJ2-1, with 7 bases matching TRBD1. V was pared by 4 bases and J by 9 bases, with 4 bases of the junction left unmatched. The CDR3 spans 12 residues. CDR1 SGHDT and CDR2 YYEEEE come from the germline V gene. The CDR3 reads CASSVGQPEQFF. The CDR3 DNA is TGTGCCAGCAGCGTGGGACAGCCTGAGCAGTTCTTC.